One sample yielded the 25 T cell receptor beta chains listed below, sequenced in a study of shared clonotypes between healthy human individuals. Generated by immunoSEQ multiplex PCR, the TCRdb table keeps only in-frame clones and is missing some. The table has some 510,000 clones, 70% to 80% seen once. Sequenced: PBMCs. These receptors were obtained from a woman aged 40 to 50 in good health. Some clones in this sample may be carry-over from other donors' samples.

V is TRBV30 and J is TRBJ2-1, with no clear D. Germline V gives CDR1 GTSNPN, CDR2 SVGIG (reference sequence). Trimming stripped 3 bases from V and 9 bases from J, with 9 bases between. The CDR3 contains 11 residues. The CDR3 loop is CAWRLVGEQFF. Here the CDR3 DNA reads TGTGCCTGGAGGCTGGTGGGTGAGCAGTTCTTC.

The chain has TRBV28 and TRBJ2-7; D gene ambiguous. The CDR3 extends over 12 amino acids. Between the trimmed V and J ends, which lost 8 bases and 3 bases, there was a span of 11 bases. The germline CDR1 and CDR2 sequences are MDHEN and SYDVKM. This chain's CDR3 is CASHGNIYEQYF. Here the CDR3 DNA reads TGTGCCAGCCATGGGAACATCTACGAGCAGTACTTC. The entire variable domain, with the rest obtained from reference TRBV28 and TRBJ2-7, is as follows: DVKVTQSSRYLVKRTGEKVFLECVQDMDHENMFWYRQDPGLGLRLIYFSYDVKMKEKGDIPEGYSVSREKKERFSLILESASTNQTSMYLCASHGNIYEQYFGPGTRLTVT.

The chain employs TRBV4-2 and TRBJ1-2; 8 bases agree with TRBD1. Germline loops: CDR1 LGHNA, CDR2 YNFKEQ. V lost 4 bases to trimming and J lost 3 bases; unmatched junction nucleotides: 4. The CDR3 is made up of 14 amino acids. CDR3 nucleotide sequence: TGTGCCAGCAGCCTACCGGGACAGGACTATGGCTACACCTTC. It encodes CASSLPGQDYGYTF.

This sequence joins TRBV18 and TRBJ2-1; 9 nucleotides line up with TRBD2. Germline V lookup: CDR1 KGHSH, CDR2 LQKENI. The trim removed 3 bases at V and 3 bases at J, leaving 3 bases unmatched. The CDR3 totals 15 residues. CDR3 amino acids: CASSPTSGLYNEQFF. CDR3 DNA sequence: TGTGCCAGCTCACCCACTAGCGGGCTCTACAATGAGCAGTTCTTC.

The chain links TRBV27 to TRBJ2-5, with 8 positions matching TRBD1. V lost 5 bases, J lost 3 bases, and 5 bases stayed unmatched. This CDR3 region has 14 residues. Germline V lookup: CDR1 MNHEY, CDR2 SMNVEV (reference sequence). This chain's CDR3 is CASSTPGQEETQYF. The CDR3 DNA reads TGTGCCAGCAGTACGCCGGGACAGGAAGAGACCCAGTACTTC.

The gene calls are TRBV5-6 and TRBJ1-2; no clear D gene. CDR3 length: 14 amino acids. V was cut by 0 bases and J by 8 bases, with 14 bases left in between. CDR1 and CDR2 from the germline V gene are SGHDT and YYEEEE. The CDR3 is CASSLAGITRGYTF. CDR3 DNA sequence: TGTGCCAGCAGCTTGGCCGGGATAACAAGGGGCTACACCTTC.

This clone occurred a few times. The chain uses TRBV30 and TRBJ2-5; 7 bases align to TRBD1. The end of the DNA fits TRBJ2-7 better, so the J call may be wrong. The CDR3 is 12 residues long. CDR1 is GTSNPN and CDR2 is SVGIG in the germline V gene (reference sequence). CDR3 in DNA: TGTGCCTTCCACCGGGACAGCTACGAGCAGTACTTC. It encodes CAFHRDSYEQYF.

On this clone itself: The same CDR3 is also encoded by other DNA sequences in this sample. The V and J genes are TRBV21-1 and TRBJ2-6. TRBV21-1 is a documented pseudogene. CDR3 length: 17 residues. CDR3 sequence (DNA): TGTGCCAGCAGCAAAGGGGCCGGGGCGACTGGGGCCAACGTCCTGACTTTC. Encoded protein: CASSKGAGATGANVLTF.

A remark on this clone: Within the sample, other DNA sequences also encode this same CDR3. The genes are TRBV5-1 and TRBJ1-2; D is possibly TRBD1 (5 bases). Between the trimmed V and J ends, which lost 0 bases and 5 bases, there was a span of 14 bases. Germline V CDR1 and CDR2: SGHRS, YFSETQ. The CDR3 consists of 15 residues. This chain's CDR3 is CASSLAGQGGYGYTF. The CDR3 nucleotides are TGCGCCAGCAGCTTGGCGGGGCAGGGTGGATATGGCTACACCTTC.

This clone was picked up many times. The gene calls are TRBV5-1 and TRBJ2-5; D call uncertain. There are 12 residues in the CDR3. Germline V gives CDR1 SGHRS, CDR2 YFSETQ. With 6 bases removed from V and 2 bases from J, the gap between germline ends came to 8 bases. The CDR3 sequence: CASTDHQETQYF. CDR3 DNA: TGCGCCAGCACGGACCATCAAGAGACCCAGTACTTC.

The chain joins TRBV28 to TRBJ1-5; TRBD1 might be the D (6 bases). Germline loops: CDR1 MDHEN, CDR2 SYDVKM. The V and J ends lost 2 bases and 5 bases respectively, with 13 bases between them. The CDR3 is 15 amino acids. The CDR3 DNA is TGTGCCAGCAGTTTAGGTGGGGGCGCAGATCAGCCCCAGCATTTT. Residues: CASSLGGGADQPQHF. The full variable domain, rest sourced from reference TRBV28 and TRBJ1-5, is DVKVTQSSRYLVKRTGEKVFLECVQDMDHENMFWYRQDPGLGLRLIYFSYDVKMKEKGDIPEGYSVSREKKERFSLILESASTNQTSMYLCASSLGGGADQPQHFGDGTRLSIL.

The chain is built from TRBV5-1 and TRBJ2-3, with a tentative D call TRBD1 (6 bases). From germline, CDR1 is SGHRS and CDR2 YFSETQ. Deletions cut 2 bases from V and 4 bases from J, with 11 bases between. The CDR3 has 14 amino acids. CDR3 residues: CASSFNRVADTQYF. CDR3 sequence (DNA): TGCGCCAGCAGCTTTAACAGGGTTGCAGATACGCAGTATTTT. Variable domain in full (rest from reference TRBV5-1 and TRBJ2-3): KAGVTQTPRYLIKTRGQQVTLSCSPISGHRSVSWYQQTPGQGLQFLFEYFSETQRNKGNFPGRFSGRQFSNSRSEMNVSTLELGDSALYLCASSFNRVADTQYFGPGTRLTVL.

Turning to this clone: Different DNA sequences within this sample yield the same CDR3. This chain's CDR3 is CASSPGGAGETQYF. The CDR3 DNA reads TGTGCCAGCAGCCCCGGCGGGGCGGGAGAGACCCAGTACTTC. The rearrangement links TRBV7-3 to TRBJ2-5; TRBD2 is a possible D gene (6 bases). In germline, CDR1 is SGHTA, CDR2 FQGTGA. This CDR3 region has 14 residues. Trimming stripped 5 bases from V and 4 bases from J, with 14 bases between.

The rearrangement joins TRBV7-9 to TRBJ2-2; the match to TRBD1 covers 7 bases. The CDR3 sequence is 15 residues long. CDR1 is SEHNR, CDR2 FQNEAQ, per germline (reference sequence). V lost 6 bases to trimming and J lost 0 bases; unmatched junction nucleotides: 4. CDR3 coding DNA: TGTGCCAGCAGTTGGACAGGCGCGAACACCGGGGAGCTGTTTTTT. Its protein is CASSWTGANTGELFF.

This clone was seen a single time. The sample holds other DNA sequences that translate to the same CDR3. The chain recombines TRBV10-3 with TRBJ2-7; the D is unclear. Germline lookup yields CDR1 ENHRY and CDR2 SYGVKD. There are 11 residues in the CDR3. The V end was cut by 3 bases, the J end by 4 bases, with 4 bases between. The CDR3 bases are TGTGCCATCAGTGACAGTTACGAGCAGTACTTC. It translates to CAISDSYEQYF.

The V and J genes are TRBV5-6 and TRBJ2-7, with D perhaps matching TRBD2 (6 bases). Germline assignment: CDR1 SGHDT and CDR2 YYEEEE. The CDR3 covers 15 residues. V gave up 1 base and J gave up 6 bases, with 17 bases separating them. The CDR3 reads CASSLNLGLVTEQYF. The CDR3 DNA reads as TGTGCCAGCAGCTTGAACCTGGGACTGGTTACCGAGCAGTACTTC.

In regard to this clone: At the DNA level, this CDR3 is encoded by other sequences in the same sample as well. V usage is TRBV5-1 and J usage is TRBJ2-3; D gene uncertain. V lost 2 bases and J lost 2, with 0 bases in between. CDR1 SGHRS and CDR2 YFSETQ come from the germline V gene. CDR3 length: 11 amino acids. CDR3 nucleotides: TGCGCCAGCAGCTTCACAGATACGCAGTATTTT. Residues: CASSFTDTQYF.

The V call is TRBV28, the J call TRBJ1-4; TRBD1 matches 7 bases. After removal of 5 bases from V and 8 bases from J, the junction contained 8 bases not matched to a gene. The CDR3 is made up of 14 amino acids. The germline gives CDR1 MDHEN, CDR2 SYDVKM. CDR3 sequence (DNA): TGTGCCAGCAGTCTCGGACAGGAGTACGAAAAACTGTTTTTT. This encodes CASSLGQEYEKLFF.

CDR3 residues: CASRIFSDRGFNQPQHF. CDR3 in DNA: TGTGCCAGCAGGATCTTCTCTGACAGGGGTTTCAATCAGCCCCAGCATTTT. V gene TRBV27 combines with J gene TRBJ1-5; 8 nucleotides line up with TRBD1. V dropped 6 bases and J dropped 3; count of bases not matched to a gene: 13. The CDR3 is 17 amino acids. Per the germline V gene, CDR1 is MNHEY and CDR2 is SMNVEV (reference sequence).

V usage is TRBV5-5 and J usage is TRBJ2-7, with D tentatively TRBD1 (6 bases). The germline V gene encodes CDR1 SGHKS and CDR2 YYEKEE (reference sequence). CDR3 length equals 14 residues. Trimming took 4 bases from V and 4 from J, leaving 15 bases between them. This CDR3 reads CASSAQGTRYEQYF. In DNA form, the CDR3 reads TGTGCCAGCAGCGCCCAGGGGACACGTTACGAGCAGTACTTC.

This rearrangement joins TRBV27 to TRBJ2-7; the match to TRBD2 covers 7 bases. The germline CDR1 and CDR2 sequences are MNHEY and SMNVEV (reference sequence). V trimming: 3 bases; J trimming: 1 base; junction bases outside the gene matches: 12. The CDR3 extends over 17 amino acids. CDR3 sequence: CASSFRNLADSSYEQYF. The CDR3 nucleotides are TGTGCCAGCAGTTTCCGGAATCTAGCGGATTCTTCCTACGAGCAGTACTTC.

This clone was detected a few times. The chain uses TRBV5-8 and TRBJ1-2, with 7 positions matching TRBD1. The CDR3 totals 16 residues. Germline V gene data show CDR1 as SGHTS and CDR2 as YDEGEE. Losses at the gene ends were 2 bases for V and 0 bases for J; bases not matched to a gene: 7. CDR3 coding DNA: TGTGCCAGCAGCTTCCCGCAGGGGGGCACTAACTATGGCTACACCTTC. Protein product: CASSFPQGGTNYGYTF.

The chain carries TRBV4-1 and TRBJ2-4, with 7 nucleotides matching TRBD2. CDR3 size: 15 residues. After removal of 1 base from V and 6 bases from J, the junction contained 6 bases not matched to a gene. The V gene's germline CDR1 is MGHRA and CDR2 YSYEKL. CDR3 bases: TGCGCCAGCAGCCAAGCGCTAGCGGAGGGAAACATTCAGTACTTC. This sequence encodes CASSQALAEGNIQYF.

CDR3 sequence reads: CASSTPRQGNTGELFF. As DNA, the CDR3 is TGTGCCAGCAGTACCCCCCGACAGGGGAACACCGGGGAGCTGTTTTTT. The chain joins TRBV28 to TRBJ2-2, with TRBD1 matching over 7 bases. The trim removed 5 bases at V and 1 base at J, leaving 7 bases unmatched. This CDR3 has 16 residues. In germline, CDR1 is MDHEN, CDR2 SYDVKM.

The CDR3 here is CASTDGSSYEQYF. CDR3 sequence (DNA): TGCGCCAGCACCGACGGGTCTTCCTACGAGCAGTACTTC. The rearrangement joins TRBV5-1 to TRBJ2-7; D is unclear. CDR1 is SGHRS, CDR2 YFSETQ, per germline. The V gene lost 6 bases and the J gene lost 1 base, with 11 bases spanning the gap. The CDR3 covers 13 residues. Supplemented by reference TRBV5-1 and TRBJ2-7, the full variable domain reads KAGVTQTPRYLIKTRGQQVTLSCSPISGHRSVSWYQQTPGQGLQFLFEYFSETQRNKGNFPGRFSGRQFSNSRSEMNVSTLELGDSALYLCASTDGSSYEQYFGPGTRLTVT.